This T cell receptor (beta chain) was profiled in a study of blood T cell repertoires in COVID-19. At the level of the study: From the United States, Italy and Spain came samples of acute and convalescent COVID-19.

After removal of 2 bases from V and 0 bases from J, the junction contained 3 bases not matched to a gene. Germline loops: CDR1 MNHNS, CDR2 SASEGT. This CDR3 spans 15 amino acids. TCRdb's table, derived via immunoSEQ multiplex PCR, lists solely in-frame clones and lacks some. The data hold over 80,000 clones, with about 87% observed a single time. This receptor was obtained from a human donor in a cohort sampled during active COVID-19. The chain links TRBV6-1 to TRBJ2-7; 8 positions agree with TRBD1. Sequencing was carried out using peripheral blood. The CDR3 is CASSEQTGASYEQYF. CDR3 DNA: TGTGCCAGCAGTGAACAGACAGGGGCCTCCTACGAGCAGTACTTC.